This T cell receptor (beta chain) emerged from a study of CXCR3-negative and CXCR3-positive naive CD8 T cells. Naive CD8+ T cells showed a CD45RO-CCR7+CD27+CD95- phenotype. About this clonotype: Antigen unknown.

The TRB cDNA libraries were prepared by 5' RACE with UMI labels. TCRdb reprocessed the 5' RACE reads and reports one entry per CDR3 protein, with no DNA. The sample table sets out about 41,000 distinct CDR3 sequences. Germline-derived CDR1 and CDR2 are SQVTM and ANQGSEA. This CDR3 is 14 amino acids long. Study results and caveats: Similar levels of surface CD5 were seen between naive subsets; TCR strength was inferred from TRB CDR3 properties.

The receptor's source is a human donor in good health. Some clones in this sample may be carry-over from other donors' samples. The chain employs TRBV29-1 and TRBJ2-1. The sequenced material came from naive CXCR3- CD8+ T cells from blood. The sample's subset: CD45RO-CCR7+CD27+CD95- naive CD8+ T cells lacking CXCR3 (TNR3-). CDR3 sequence reads: CSVSDGTSYNEQFF.